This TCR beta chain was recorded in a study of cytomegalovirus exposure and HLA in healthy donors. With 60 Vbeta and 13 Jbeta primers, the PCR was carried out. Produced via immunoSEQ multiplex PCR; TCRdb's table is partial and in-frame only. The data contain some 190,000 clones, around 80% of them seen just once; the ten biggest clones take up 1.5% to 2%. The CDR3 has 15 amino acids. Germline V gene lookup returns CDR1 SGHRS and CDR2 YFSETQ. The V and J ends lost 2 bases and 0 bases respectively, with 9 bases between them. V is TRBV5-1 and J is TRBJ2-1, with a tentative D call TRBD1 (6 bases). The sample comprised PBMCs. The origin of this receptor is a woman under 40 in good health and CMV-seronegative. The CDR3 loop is CASSFTDSSYNEQFF. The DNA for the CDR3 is TGCGCCAGCAGCTTCACGGACAGCTCCTACAATGAGCAGTTCTTC. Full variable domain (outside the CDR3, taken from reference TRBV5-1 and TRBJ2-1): KAGVTQTPRYLIKTRGQQVTLSCSPISGHRSVSWYQQTPGQGLQFLFEYFSETQRNKGNFPGRFSGRQFSNSRSEMNVSTLELGDSALYLCASSFTDSSYNEQFFGPGTRLTVL.